Below, one T cell receptor (beta chain) is given with its context. The data were taken from a study of T cell responses to AZD1222 COVID-19 vaccine. The CDR3 has 14 residues. V lost 4 bases, J lost 6 bases, and 13 bases lay in between. CDR1 is MRHNA and CDR2 is SNTAGT in the germline V gene. Profiled with immunoSEQ multiplex PCR; TCRdb holds only in-frame clones, not every one. The sample has approximately 93,000 clones, 70% to 90% seen once. Recipients boosted at about 4 weeks or about 12 weeks are pooled. The V call is TRBV6-4, the J call TRBJ2-1, with D possibly TRBD2 on 5 matching bases. The TCR was taken from an adult who received the AZD1222 COVID-19 vaccine. Sequenced material: peripheral blood, taken 28 days after the second AZD1222 dose. CDR3 amino acids: CASSASSQGNEQFF. The CDR3 bases are TGTGCCAGCAGTGCATCTAGCCAAGGCAATGAGCAGTTCTTC.